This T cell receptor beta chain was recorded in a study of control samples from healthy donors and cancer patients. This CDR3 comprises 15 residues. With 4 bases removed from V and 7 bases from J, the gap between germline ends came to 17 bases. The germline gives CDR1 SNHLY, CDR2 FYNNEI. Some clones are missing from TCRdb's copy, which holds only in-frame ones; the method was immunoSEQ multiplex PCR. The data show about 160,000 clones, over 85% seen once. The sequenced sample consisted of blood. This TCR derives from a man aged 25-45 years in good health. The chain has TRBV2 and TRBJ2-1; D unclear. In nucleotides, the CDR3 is TGTGCCAGCAGTGTCGACCCCGTTTTCTTGAATGAGCAGTTCTTC. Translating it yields CASSVDPVFLNEQFF.